This TCR beta chain was observed in a study of cytomegalovirus exposure and HLA in healthy donors. As for the study in general: Unique TCR beta sequences numbering 120 million or so came from 190 million or so T cells in an earlier analysis. Of several hundred genotyped donors, 75% to 90% grouped in the Caucasian-associated ancestry cluster.

PCR involved 60 Vbeta and 13 Jbeta primers. Profiling relied on immunoSEQ multiplex PCR, and the TCRdb table lists in-frame clones only, not all of them. This table holds some 130,000 clones, over 60% found once. Donors were nominally healthy when sampled, though unrecorded immune exposures were likely. J lost 6 bases, V lost 5 bases, and 5 bases had no gene match. Germline-derived CDR1 and CDR2 are SGHVS and FNYEAQ. The CDR3 loop spans 14 amino acids. Sequenced: PBMCs. This TCR came from a human donor in good health. V usage is TRBV7-6 and J usage is TRBJ1-5; 9 bases are shared with TRBD1. CDR3 DNA: TGTGCCAGCAGCCCCTCGACAGGGGGTCAGCCCCAGCATTTT. This translates into CASSPSTGGQPQHF.